One sample yielded the 28 T cell receptor beta chains listed below, sequenced in a study of regulatory T cells in long-lasting Graves disease (dated by TCRdb to the early 2020s). Receptor libraries were prepared by multiplex PCR. For sequencing, an Illumina HiSeq 4000 was employed. TCR beta libraries were built with iRepertoire HTBI primers and Arm-PCR amplification of CDR3 regions. TCRdb reran the public reads through fastp at Q25 and MiXCR, keeping productive beta chains. When rows share a CDR3 protein, they turn into one entry using the most common DNA and genes. The sample data list about 210,000 distinct CDR3 sequences, and about 19% of these were observed just once. The top ten clones comprise about 11% of the sample. Reading the label with the study, this specimen's time point is: newly diagnosed GD, antithyroid drugs for less than 3 months. For both TCR sequencing and RNA sequencing, RNA was extracted from PBMCs using TRIzol.

The same specimen was also included in a second study, on T cells in Graves' hyperthyroidism and ophthalmopathy.

This specimen was peripheral blood mononuclear cells (PBMCs), taken at new diagnosis, from a patient treated with antithyroid drugs. These receptors came from a woman in her 30s with Graves disease. Donor details come from another sample of the same person, matched by shared clones.

This clonotype was seen repeatedly, ten times or more. The chain recombines TRBV30 with TRBJ2-7, with D unresolved. Deletions cut 2 bases from V and 5 bases from J, with 7 bases between. CDR1 is GTSNPN, CDR2 SVGIG, per germline (reference sequence). The CDR3 extends over 11 amino acids. In DNA, the CDR3 is TGTGCCTGGAGTAAGAGTAACGAGCAGTACTTC. Translation gives CAWSKSNEQYF.

This clonotype was seen repeatedly, ten times or more. This sequence joins TRBV11-2 and TRBJ2-3; 7 bases are shared with TRBD1. This CDR3 is built from 14 residues. Per the germline V gene, CDR1 is SGHAT and CDR2 is FQNNGV. V was pared by 2 bases and J by 3 bases, with 2 bases of the junction left unmatched. The CDR3 protein is CASSLNRGTDTQYF. The CDR3 coding sequence is TGTGCCAGCAGCTTAAACAGGGGAACAGATACGCAGTATTTT.

As concerns this clonotype: A far larger clone is a single base away, which makes a read error likely. The final CDR3 position lacks the conserved phenylalanine or tryptophan, pointing to a likely read error. The chain joins TRBV7-9 to TRBJ1-2; a weak D match, TRBD1 (6 bases). The germline V gene encodes CDR1 SEHNR and CDR2 FQNEAQ (reference sequence). The CDR3 runs to 13 residues. The germline V and J ends were trimmed by 2 bases and 5 bases, with 9 bases remaining between them. CDR3 sequence (DNA): TGTGCCAGCAGCTTAAAGGACAGATATGGCTACACCTTG. Translated: CASSLKDRYGYTL.

This clonotype has just one count. The CDR3 ends on some other residue instead of the conserved phenylalanine or tryptophan, so this is likely a read error. V is TRBV11-2 and J is TRBJ2-1, with TRBD1 as a possible D gene (5 bases). Germline CDR1 SGHAT, CDR2 FQNNGV. The CDR3 is 15 amino acids. The CDR3 nucleotides are TGCGCCAGCAGCTTAGCTAGGGGCCATCTAAATGAGCAGTTCGTC. Amino acid sequence: CASSLARGHLNEQFV.

The V call is TRBV30, the J call TRBJ2-7; 14 positions agree with TRBD2. J gave up 6 bases and V 3 bases, and 13 bases lay outside the gene matches. The CDR3 contains 17 residues. Germline V gene lookup returns CDR1 GTSNPN and CDR2 SVGIG (reference sequence). For the CDR3, the DNA is TGTGCCTGGAGGCCTCACTCGGGACTAGCGGGAGTTCCCGAGCAGTACTTC. Its translation: CAWRPHSGLAGVPEQYF.

The rearrangement joins TRBV12-3 or TRBV12-4 to TRBJ1-1; 11 nucleotides match TRBD1. V lost 1 base and J lost 0; bases outside the gene matches: 7. CDR3 length: 18 residues. CDR3 bases: TGTGCCAGCAGTTTAGGGACAGGGGGCCAGGCAATGAACACTGAAGCTTTCTTT. It is translated as CASSLGTGGQAMNTEAFF.

Ten or more counts support this clonotype. The CDR3 loop reads CASIKDRSYNEQFF. CDR3 nucleotides: TGTGCCAGCATCAAGGACAGGTCCTACAATGAGCAGTTCTTC. The chain joins TRBV7-9 to TRBJ2-1, with TRBD1 matching over 7 bases. After removal of 7 bases from V and 1 base from J, the junction contained 4 bases not matched to a gene. Germline V gene lookup returns CDR1 SEHNR and CDR2 FQNEAQ (reference sequence). The CDR3 extends over 14 amino acids.

This chain connects TRBV2 to TRBJ2-1, with D perhaps TRBD2 (6 bases). This CDR3 is 13 amino acids long. CDR1 and CDR2 (germline): SNHLY, FYNNEI. V lost 3 bases, J lost 10 bases, and 13 bases lay in between. Written as DNA, the CDR3 is TGTGCCAGCAGTGACGGAGGGGCCTACGAGCAGTTCTTC. It encodes CASSDGGAYEQFF.

This clonotype appeared many times. V and J are TRBV4-1 and TRBJ1-2; a possible D gene is TRBD1 (6 bases). Germline V gene lookup returns CDR1 MGHRA and CDR2 YSYEKL. Trimming stripped 3 bases from V and 1 base from J, with 15 bases between. The length of the CDR3 is 16 residues. For the CDR3, the DNA is TGCGCCAGCAGCCAGGGGTCAGGGGCCCTTAACTATGGCTACACCTTC. Translation: CASSQGSGALNYGYTF.

As regards this clonotype: The junction departs from the called germline gene at one end, perhaps through a read error. The V call is TRBV18, the J call TRBJ2-3; a possible D gene is TRBD1 (6 bases). CDR1 is KGHSH and CDR2 is LQKENI in the germline V gene. There are 14 residues in the CDR3. The CDR3 DNA reads TGTGCCAGCTCACCGGACAGAAAGAACACTGAAGCTCTCTTT. Encoded protein: CASSPDRKNTEALF.

This clonotype came up many times. This chain uses TRBV6-1 with TRBJ2-5, with 12 positions matching TRBD2. This CDR3 has 16 residues. Looked up from germline, CDR1 is MNHNS and CDR2 is SASEGT. The V segment lost 5 bases and the J segment 2 bases; nucleotides outside the gene matches: 6. The CDR3: CASSNPLAGGQETQYF. The CDR3 region has the DNA TGTGCCAGCAGTAATCCTCTAGCGGGAGGGCAAGAGACCCAGTACTTC.

This clonotype was found a few times. The J gene is TRBJ2-1, the V gene TRBV5-6, with 8 bases fitting TRBD2. The CDR3 covers 17 residues. V lost 4 bases to trimming and J lost 2 bases; unmatched junction nucleotides: 11. Germline CDR1 and CDR2: SGHDT and YYEEEE. Written as DNA, the CDR3 is TGTGCCAGCAGCGCACCGGGACTAGGGAGCCCCTACAATGAGCAGTTCTTC. It codes for CASSAPGLGSPYNEQFF.

This clonotype has at least ten counts. V and J are TRBV19 and TRBJ2-2; the D is unclear. Germline CDR1 reads LNHDA; CDR2 reads SQIVND (reference sequence). The CDR3 spans 13 residues. V was trimmed by 6 bases and J by 3 bases, leaving 8 bases between them. The DNA of the CDR3 is TGTGCCAGTAGGGCAGGCCACACCGGGGAGCTGTTTTTT. Amino acids: CASRAGHTGELFF.

This clonotype was recorded at least ten times. The V call is TRBV6-5, the J call TRBJ1-6, with D perhaps TRBD1 (6 bases). The germline CDR1 and CDR2 sequences are MNHEY and SVGAGI. V lost 0 bases and J 10 bases, leaving 13 bases between the germline ends. This CDR3 region has 15 residues. The CDR3: CASSYSEGQGSPLHF. In nucleotides, the CDR3 is TGTGCCAGCAGTTACTCGGAGGGCCAGGGGTCACCCCTCCACTTT.

This clonotype was detected ten times or more. The rearrangement links TRBV12-3 or TRBV12-4 to TRBJ1-2, with 7 bases aligning to TRBD1. The trim removed 6 bases at V and 4 bases at J, leaving 8 bases unmatched. There are 14 residues in the CDR3. In nucleotides, the CDR3 is TGTGCCAGCAGCAGATACAGGGGCTCCTATGGCTACACCTTC. It codes for CASSRYRGSYGYTF.

The chain employs TRBV11-2 and TRBJ2-3, with D possibly being TRBD2 (7 bases). Trimming pared 4 bases from V and 1 base from J, leaving 15 bases between. Per germline, CDR1 SGHAT and CDR2 FQNNGV. The CDR3 contains 16 residues. Here the CDR3 DNA reads TGTGCCAGCAGCTCATGGGGGGGCGGGGGCACAGATACGCAGTATTTT. Protein product: CASSSWGGGGTDTQYF. The complete variable domain, with remaining parts taken from reference TRBV11-2 and TRBJ2-3, reads EAGVAQSPRYKIIEKRQSVAFWCNPISGHATLYWYQQILGQGPKLLIQFQNNGVVDDSQLPKDRFSAERLKGVDSTLKIQPAKLEDSAVYLCASSSWGGGGTDTQYFGPGTRLTVL.

This clonotype has at least ten counts. The V gene is TRBV5-1, the J gene TRBJ2-1; D ambiguous. The CDR3 has 16 residues. Germline V gene sequence: CDR1 SGHRS, CDR2 YFSETQ. V was trimmed by 0 bases and J by 0 bases, leaving 10 bases between them. The CDR3: CASSLGDSPSYNEQFF. The CDR3 nucleotides read TGCGCCAGCAGCTTGGGAGACTCTCCCTCCTACAATGAGCAGTTCTTC.

This clonotype has only a few counts. V usage is TRBV27 and J usage is TRBJ2-1, with TRBD2 matching over 12 bases. The germline V gene encodes CDR1 MNHEY and CDR2 SMNVEV (reference sequence). V dropped 6 bases and J dropped 2; count of bases not matched to a gene: 14. The CDR3 is 19 residues long. Written as DNA, the CDR3 is TGTGCCAGCAGCCGACTAGCGGGAGAGGTCCCATCGCCCTACAATGAGCAGTTCTTC. Translating gives CASSRLAGEVPSPYNEQFF.

This clonotype was counted at least ten times. The V call is TRBV18, the J call TRBJ1-4, with D perhaps matching TRBD1 (5 bases). This CDR3 region has 14 residues. Germline CDR1 and CDR2: KGHSH and LQKENI. The V gene lost 4 bases and the J gene lost 7 bases, with 13 bases spanning the gap. Here the CDR3 reads CASSRSVGGEKLFF. CDR3 nucleotide sequence: TGTGCCAGCTCACGAAGCGTCGGGGGTGAAAAACTGTTTTTT.

This clonotype appeared many times. The chain recombines TRBV19 with TRBJ2-6, with 9 bases aligning to TRBD1. There are 18 residues in the CDR3. Germline lookup yields CDR1 LNHDA and CDR2 SQIVND (reference sequence). The V and J ends lost 5 bases and 0 bases, in that order; junction bases with no gene match: 8. CDR3: CASSPSGQGFSGANVLTF. The CDR3 DNA sequence: TGTGCCAGTAGTCCCTCCGGACAGGGGTTCTCTGGGGCCAACGTCCTGACTTTC.

Many counts were recorded for this clonotype. The gene calls are TRBV5-6 and TRBJ2-5; D unclear. Trimming took off 0 bases at V and 5 bases at J, with 14 bases between the two ends. The CDR3 has 15 residues. From germline, CDR1 is SGHDT and CDR2 YYEEEE. The DNA for the CDR3 is TGTGCCAGCAGCTTGGCGGCAGGTTTCGGGGAGACCCAGTACTTC. This encodes CASSLAAGFGETQYF.

This clonotype was counted at least ten times. J is TRBJ1-2 and V is TRBV11-2, with TRBD1 matching over 7 bases. The trim removed 0 bases at V and 7 bases at J, leaving 11 bases unmatched. There are 16 residues in the CDR3. Per germline, CDR1 SGHAT and CDR2 FQNNGV. The CDR3 loop reads CASSLDPTGLMSGYTF. Here the CDR3 DNA reads TGTGCCAGCAGCTTAGATCCGACAGGGTTGATGAGTGGCTACACCTTC.

This clonotype was detected only a few times. A far bigger clonotype differs at one base, so this is likely a read error. The chain couples TRBV28 to TRBJ2-7; D may be TRBD1 (6 bases). Germline V lookup: CDR1 MDHEN, CDR2 SYDVKM. Trimming cost V 5 bases and J 0 bases, with 11 bases left between them. This CDR3 comprises 14 residues. The CDR3 protein is CASSLQGFSYEQYF. The DNA of the CDR3 is TGTGCCAGCAGTCTCCAGGGGTTCTCCTACGAGCAGTACTTC.

This chain connects TRBV20-1 to TRBJ2-5; a possible D gene is TRBD1 (5 bases). Looked up from germline, CDR1 is DFQATT and CDR2 is SNEGSKA (reference sequence). This CDR3 spans 14 amino acids. Trimming cost V 0 bases and J 5 bases, with 13 bases left between them. CDR3 region: CSARDRGRVETQYF. As DNA, the CDR3 is TGCAGTGCTAGAGATAGGGGCAGGGTGGAGACCCAGTACTTC.

Regarding this clonotype: Its ends do not fully match the called genes, so a read error is possible. The chain combines TRBV18 with TRBJ2-1; the D gene is possibly TRBD2 (6 bases). CDR1 is KGHSH and CDR2 is LQKENI in the germline V gene. The CDR3 has 13 residues. CDR3 DNA sequence: TGTGCCAGCTCATCGGGACTCTACAATGAGCAGTGCTTC. It translates to CASSSGLYNEQCF.

The table lists this clonotype with many counts. The genes are TRBV2 and TRBJ1-6; 10 nucleotides line up with TRBD1. V lost 6 bases and J lost 8; bases outside the gene matches: 4. Germline-derived CDR1 and CDR2 are SNHLY and FYNNEI. The CDR3 is 14 amino acids. The CDR3 DNA reads as TGTGCCAGCAGGGGGACAGGGGTTGATTCACCCCTCCACTTT. Amino acid sequence: CASRGTGVDSPLHF.

The gene calls are TRBV19 and TRBJ1-5; tentatively, D is TRBD1 (5 bases). The germline V and J ends were trimmed by 5 bases and 4 bases, with 21 bases remaining between them. Germline CDR1 and CDR2: LNHDA and SQIVND (reference sequence). The CDR3 spans 17 residues. In nucleotides, the CDR3 is TGTGCCAGTAGTCCTCCCCTCGGCAGGGTTAGGAATCAGCCCCAGCATTTT. Translated, it gives CASSPPLGRVRNQPQHF. Together with reference TRBV19 and TRBJ1-5, the CDR3 gives the full variable domain: DGGITQSPKYLFRKEGQNVTLSCEQNLNHDAMYWYRQDPGQGLRLIYYSQIVNDFQKGDIAEGYSVSREKKESFPLTVTSAQKNPTAFYLCASSPPLGRVRNQPQHFGDGTRLSIL.

This clonotype occurred many times. The CDR3 sequence is CASSPPPGAEHHSGNTIYF. CDR3 coding DNA: TGTGCCAGCAGTCCCCCCCCGGGGGCCGAACACCACTCTGGAAACACCATATATTTT. This rearrangement joins TRBV25-1 to TRBJ1-3; perhaps TRBD1 as D (6 bases). From germline, CDR1 is MGHDK and CDR2 SYGVNS. The V end was cut by 5 bases, the J end by 0 bases, with 23 bases between. This CDR3 is built from 19 residues. Based on the CDR3 plus reference TRBV25-1 and TRBJ1-3, the full variable domain is EADIYQTPRYLVIGTGKKITLECSQTMGHDKMYWYQQDPGMELHLIHYSYGVNSTEKGDLSSESTVSRIRTEHFPLTLESARPSHTSQYLCASSPPPGAEHHSGNTIYFGEGSWLTVV.